These T cell receptor beta chains were read from a single sample in a study of blood T cells in healthy people across ages. TCRdb re-called the 5' RACE reads with MiXCR, one entry per CDR3 protein. The data hold nearly 800,000 distinct CDR3 sequences, with just over 55% observed a single time. Sequencing was carried out using blood. The receptors come from a man aged 40-50 years in good health. Both conserved end residues are part of each CDR3.

CDR3: CASSLGAGSTEAFF
J: TRBJ1-1
V: TRBV7-3

CDR3: CSVAGQTYEQYF
J: .
V: TRBV29-1

CDR3: CASSRYPGEGYTF
J: TRBJ1-2
V: TRBV16

CDR3: CASRSAGPSYNEQFF
J: TRBJ2-1
V: TRBV28

CDR3: CANSLSRGEQYF
J: TRBJ2-7
V: TRBV7-2

CDR3: CASSPSAATPLHF
J: TRBJ1-6
V: TRBV4-1

CDR3: CASSQDHGDTDTQYF
J: TRBJ2-3
V: TRBV4-1

CDR3: CASSQKTGTSGNEQYF
J: TRBJ2-4
V: TRBV3-1

CDR3: CASTIAGVNNEQFF
J: TRBJ2-1
V: TRBV19

CDR3: CASSLDRGSRQGYTF
J: TRBJ1-2
V: TRBV7-8

CDR3: CSAREGGQGLGYTF
J: TRBJ1-2
V: TRBV20-1

CDR3: CASSSPPQGQYF
J: TRBJ2-3
V: TRBV28

CDR3: CASRSSGGNTDTQYF
J: TRBJ2-3
V: TRBV27

CDR3: CASSPEGYKQYF
J: TRBJ2-5
V: TRBV3-1

CDR3: CASSPRTGADTF
J: TRBJ1-2
V: TRBV6-5

CDR3: CASSSLGTGTDTQYF
J: TRBJ2-3
V: TRBV27

CDR3: CSANIPDQPQHF
J: TRBJ1-5
V: TRBV20-1

CDR3: CASSPRDREGAFF
J: TRBJ1-1
V: TRBV19

CDR3: CASSQPGLAGSTDTQYF
J: TRBJ2-3
V: TRBV28

CDR3: CASSPTRSRNSPLHF
J: TRBJ1-6
V: TRBV7-9

CDR3: CASSQDPSPGANVLTF
J: TRBJ2-6
V: TRBV4-3

CDR3: CASSLLVGSRNEQYF
J: TRBJ2-5
V: TRBV5-1

CDR3: CASSFGDYPYF
J: TRBJ2-5
V: TRBV5-1

CDR3: CASTRGLEGVAETQYF
J: TRBJ2-5
V: TRBV2

CDR3: CASSPPQRNEAFF
J: TRBJ1-1
V: TRBV7-9

CDR3: CSVQEETQYF
J: TRBJ2-5
V: TRBV29-1

CDR3: CAISPTGGADTQYF
J: TRBJ2-3
V: TRBV10-3

CDR3: CASRSVLAGGVDEQFF
J: TRBJ2-1
V: TRBV6-6

CDR3: CAILAGNEQFF
J: TRBJ2-1
V: TRBV10-3

CDR3: CASSLPGTSGIRQFF
J: TRBJ2-1
V: TRBV28

CDR3: CASTEAGTDYEQYF
J: TRBJ2-7
V: TRBV7-9

CDR3: CASSFGGPSGEQFF
J: TRBJ2-1
V: TRBV6-5

CDR3: CASSYFDRGETQYF
J: TRBJ2-5
V: TRBV6-6

CDR3: CASSFFMGQGKTYEQYF
J: TRBJ2-7
V: TRBV12-3/TRBV12-4

CDR3: CASSLIPGTGPYEQYF
J: TRBJ2-7
V: TRBV2

CDR3: CASTHGGSTNEQYF
J: TRBJ2-5
V: TRBV12-3/TRBV12-4

CDR3: CASSLRTGAIYNEQYF
J: TRBJ2-5
V: TRBV7-2